One sample yielded the 29 T cell receptor beta chains listed below, sequenced in a study of blood T cells in healthy people across ages. The authors ran a second PCR of 7 to 11 cycles using a sample-barcoded 5' primer and a J-beta primer mix. TCRdb processed the 5' RACE reads anew with MiXCR; each CDR3 protein has one entry. The repertoire holds 1,100,000 or so distinct CDR3 sequences, with under 45% as singletons. Sequencing was done on a sample of blood. The receptor set was obtained from a woman in her fifties or sixties in good health.

The gene calls are TRBV3-1 and TRBJ2-7; D remains unclear. The length of the CDR3 is 13 residues. The ends were cut back, 0 bases at V and 2 bases at J, with 5 bases in the middle. Germline CDR1 and CDR2: LGHDT and YNNKEL (reference sequence). In DNA form, the CDR3 reads TGTGCCAGCAGCCAAGATGGACCCTACGAGCAGTACTTC. Translation: CASSQDGPYEQYF.

The chain uses TRBV12-3 or TRBV12-4 and TRBJ1-1; possible D gene TRBD1, 5 bases. The V end was cut by 5 bases, the J end by 3 bases, with 13 bases between. The CDR3 has 14 residues. The CDR3 DNA sequence: TGTGCCAGCAGTATGCTCAGGGTGGACACTGAAGCTTTCTTT. Its translation is CASSMLRVDTEAFF.

The chain uses TRBV14 and TRBJ2-5; possibly TRBD1 for D (6 bases). The V gene lost 1 base and the J gene lost 1 base, with 13 bases spanning the gap. There are 16 residues in the CDR3. Germline loops: CDR1 SGHDN, CDR2 FVKESK. Here the CDR3 reads CASSQVTGKFQETQYF. The DNA of the CDR3 is TGTGCCAGCAGCCAAGTTACAGGGAAGTTCCAAGAGACCCAGTACTTC.

This chain uses TRBV15 with TRBJ2-5; 8 bases match TRBD2. The V gene end was trimmed by 0 bases and the J gene end by 1 base; junction bases not matched to a gene: 4. CDR1 and CDR2 (germline): LNHNV, YYDKDF (reference sequence). The CDR3 has 16 amino acids. CDR3 bases: TGTGCCACCAGCAGAGACGGACTAGCAGCCCAAGAGACCCAGTACTTC. Protein product: CATSRDGLAAQETQYF.

The chain employs TRBV7-9 and TRBJ2-1; TRBD2 agrees at 10 bases. V was clipped by 8 bases and J by 5 bases; unmatched bases: 12. Germline CDR1 SEHNR, CDR2 FQNEAQ (reference sequence). This CDR3 is built from 16 residues. The CDR3 coding sequence is TGTGCCAGCTTCCACGGAGGGACTAGCGTTAACAATGAGCAGTTCTTC. Its translation is CASFHGGTSVNNEQFF. The whole variable domain, filled in from reference TRBV7-9 and TRBJ2-1, reads DTGVSQNPRHKITKRGQNVTFRCDPISEHNRLYWYRQTLGQGPEFLTYFQNEAQLEKSRLLSDRFSAERPKGSFSTLEIQRTEQGDSAMYLCASFHGGTSVNNEQFFGPGTRLTVL.

This sequence joins TRBV5-5 and TRBJ2-1, with D unresolved. The V gene lost 4 bases and the J gene lost 9 bases, with 14 bases spanning the gap. From germline, CDR1 is SGHKS and CDR2 YYEKEE (reference sequence). CDR3 length: 13 amino acids. CDR3 protein: CASSVVLFGEQFF. The DNA of the CDR3 is TGTGCCAGCAGCGTCGTCCTTTTTGGTGAGCAGTTCTTC. The complete variable domain, with remaining parts taken from reference TRBV5-5 and TRBJ2-1, reads DAGVTQSPTHLIKTRGQQVTLRCSPISGHKSVSWYQQVLGQGPQFIFQYYEKEERGRGNFPDRFSARQFPNYSSELNVNALLLGDSALYLCASSVVLFGEQFFGPGTRLTVL.

V is TRBV5-1 and J is TRBJ2-7; 8 bases are a match to TRBD1. With 0 bases clipped from V and 7 bases from J, the junction kept 12 bases outside the gene matches. Per the germline V gene, CDR1 is SGHRS and CDR2 is YFSETQ. The CDR3 covers 16 residues. The CDR3 DNA reads as TGCGCCAGCAGCTTGGGACAGGGGAGTTGGCGGAGTGAGCAGTACTTC. Translation gives CASSLGQGSWRSEQYF.

This chain links TRBV7-2 with TRBJ2-4; a weak D match, TRBD2 (7 bases). The CDR3 totals 15 residues. Trimming cost V 1 base and J 8 bases, with 15 bases left between them. CDR1 is SGHTA and CDR2 is FQGNSA in the germline V gene. The chain's CDR3 is CASSLGSGGADIQYF. CDR3 coding DNA: TGTGCCAGCAGCTTAGGCTCGGGGGGCGCGGACATTCAGTACTTC.

This clonotype was found once. At one of its ends the junction is not consistent with the germline gene, which may arise from a read error. The chain combines TRBV20-1 with TRBJ2-3; TRBD1 matches at 8 bases. The CDR3 runs 14 residues. From germline, CDR1 is DFQATT and CDR2 SNEGSKA (reference sequence). For the CDR3, the DNA is TGCAGTGCTAGCCTTTCAGGGGGCACAGATGCGCAGTATTTT. Translation gives CSASLSGGTDAQYF.

There are a few counts of this clonotype. The V gene is TRBV7-2, the J gene TRBJ2-1; D is unclear. V was clipped by 4 bases and J by 6 bases, with 13 bases between them. The CDR3 sequence is 14 residues long. Germline loops: CDR1 SGHTA, CDR2 FQGNSA. CDR3 loop: CASSSPRTRNEQFF. The CDR3 DNA follows: TGTGCCAGCAGCTCCCCCCGGACCCGCAATGAGCAGTTCTTC.

The rearrangement links TRBV18 to TRBJ2-7, with TRBD2 matching over 7 bases. The V gene end was trimmed by 3 bases and the J gene end by 6 bases; junction bases not matched to a gene: 8. CDR1 is KGHSH, CDR2 LQKENI, per germline. The CDR3 is made up of 14 amino acids. CDR3 DNA sequence: TGTGCCAGCTCACCGTCAGCGGGAAGGTGCGAGCAGTACTTC. Translation gives CASSPSAGRCEQYF. Drawing the rest from reference TRBV18 and TRBJ2-7, the complete variable domain is NAGVMQNPRHLVRRRGQEARLRCSPMKGHSHVYWYRQLPEEGLKFMVYLQKENIIDESGMPKERFSAEFPKEGPSILRIQQVVRGDSAAYFCASSPSAGRCEQYFGPGTRLTVT.

Many counts were recorded for this clonotype. Just one base apart from a much larger clone, this may be a read error. The J gene is TRBJ2-5, the V gene TRBV5-1; 7 bases map to TRBD2. V shed 0 bases, J shed 5 bases, and the junction held 7 bases outside the gene matches. The CDR3 length is 15 residues. CDR1 and CDR2 from the germline V gene are SGHRS and YFSETQ. The CDR3 nucleotides are TGCGCCAGCAGCTTGGCTAGCGGCGGGTTCGAGACCCAGTACTTC. It codes for CASSLASGGFETQYF.

The genes are TRBV20-1 and TRBJ2-3; TRBD1 aligns across 10 bases. This CDR3 comprises 15 residues. Per germline, CDR1 DFQATT and CDR2 SNEGSKA (reference sequence). The V and J ends lost 6 bases and 3 bases, in that order; junction bases with no gene match: 9. The CDR3 bases are TGCAGTGCCGCTCCGGGACAGGGGTGGACAGATACGCAGTATTTT. Encoded protein: CSAAPGQGWTDTQYF.

This clonotype was picked up a small number of times. The V and J genes are TRBV7-2 and TRBJ2-5; perhaps D is TRBD1 or TRBD2 (5 bases each). Germline V gene data show CDR1 as SGHTA and CDR2 as FQGNSA. The germline V and J ends were trimmed by 5 bases and 7 bases, with 14 bases remaining between them. The CDR3 is made up of 13 amino acids. The CDR3 protein is CASSPQSRGTQYF. Written as DNA, the CDR3 is TGTGCCAGCAGCCCCCAGTCGAGGGGGACCCAGTACTTC.

This clonotype was seen more than once but under ten times. CDR3 sequence: CASSLSYANLGRASGANVLTF. The CDR3 bases are TGTGCCAGCAGTTTATCGTATGCAAACCTTGGTAGGGCCTCTGGGGCCAACGTCCTGACTTTC. V is TRBV27 and J is TRBJ2-6; D not resolved. The CDR3 loop spans 21 amino acids. Per germline, CDR1 MNHEY and CDR2 SMNVEV (reference sequence). V was pared by 0 bases and J by 0 bases, with 21 bases between.

In its sample, this clonotype was seen a few times. The V and J genes are TRBV4-2 and TRBJ2-5; 8 nucleotides line up with TRBD2. The germline V gene has CDR1 LGHNA and CDR2 YNFKEQ. CDR3 size: 16 residues. Unmatched junction bases numbered 5, after V lost 1 base and J lost 1 base. The CDR3 region is CASSQVAGGVQETQYF. For the CDR3, the DNA is TGTGCCAGCAGCCAAGTTGCGGGAGGCGTCCAAGAGACCCAGTACTTC.

This clonotype occurred many times. The rearrangement links TRBV29-1 to TRBJ2-7, with 8 bases identical to TRBD1. CDR1 is SQVTM, CDR2 ANQGSEA, per germline. V trimming: 6 bases; J trimming: 2 bases; junction bases outside the gene matches: 3. The CDR3 has 12 residues. CDR3 region: CSVRQGTYEQYF. The CDR3 bases are TGCAGCGTCCGACAGGGGACCTACGAGCAGTACTTC.

The chain employs TRBV9 and TRBJ2-4, with D perhaps assigned TRBD1 or TRBD2 (5 bases each). The DNA end is more similar to TRBJ2-7, so the J call may be wrong. Germline assignment: CDR1 SGDLS and CDR2 YYNGEE. The CDR3 has 15 amino acids. The CDR3 spells CASSPRDGHNYEQYF. In DNA, the CDR3 is TGTGCCAGCAGCCCTCGGGACGGCCACAACTACGAGCAGTACTTC.

This sequence joins TRBV20-1 and TRBJ2-5; TRBD2 matches at 8 bases. The J call could be wrong; TRBJ2-7 is a better fit for the DNA end. Germline V gives CDR1 DFQATT, CDR2 SNEGSKA (reference sequence). The CDR3 covers 13 residues. CDR3 in amino acids: CSATSGYTYEQYF. In nucleotides, the CDR3 is TGCAGTGCTACTAGCGGGTATACCTACGAGCAGTACTTC.

The CDR3 loop is CASSYSDQAYNEQFF. The CDR3 coding sequence is TGTGCCAGCAGTTACTCGGATCAGGCATACAATGAGCAGTTCTTC. The genes are TRBV6-5 and TRBJ2-1; D remains unclear. This CDR3 has 15 residues. Trimming cost V 0 bases and J 4 bases, with 10 bases left between them. CDR1 MNHEY and CDR2 SVGAGI come from the germline V gene.

The chain has TRBV12-3 or TRBV12-4 and TRBJ1-1, with a tentative D call TRBD1 (5 bases). The CDR3 covers 16 residues. V lost 1 base and J 0 bases, leaving 12 bases between the germline ends. In DNA, the CDR3 is TGTGCCAGCAGTTTAGGCCAGGGTAGGATGAACACTGAAGCTTTCTTT. Translated, it gives CASSLGQGRMNTEAFF.

Here the CDR3 reads CASSPHRDRAGNEQFF. CDR3 bases: TGCGCCAGCAGTCCCCACCGGGACAGGGCAGGAAATGAGCAGTTCTTC. The chain joins TRBV23-1 to TRBJ2-1; 9 bases match TRBD1. TRBV23-1 is noted as an ORF with a role that remains uncertain. The CDR3 contains 16 residues. V shed 4 bases and J 7 bases; nucleotides not matched to a gene: 11.

This clonotype was found a few times. J is TRBJ2-3 and V is TRBV29-1, with a possible D match to TRBD1 (6 bases). Germline CDR1 SQVTM, CDR2 ANQGSEA. The germline V and J ends were trimmed by 7 bases and 0 bases, with 11 bases remaining between them. This CDR3 region has 13 residues. The CDR3 DNA reads TGCAGCGCCGACAGGACGAGCACAGATACGCAGTATTTT. It codes for CSADRTSTDTQYF.

This clonotype was found a few times. The V call is TRBV4-1, the J call TRBJ2-1, with D uncertain. This CDR3 comprises 15 residues. Trimming shortened V by 2 bases and J by 9 bases, and 17 bases separated the two germline ends. Germline V gene data show CDR1 as MGHRA and CDR2 as YSYEKL. The CDR3 DNA reads TGCGCCAGCAGCCAACAGGTGGGTTTAACGAGTGAGCAGTTCTTC. Residues: CASSQQVGLTSEQFF.

This chain connects TRBV14 to TRBJ2-1; 9 bases fit TRBD2. Germline V gives CDR1 SGHDN, CDR2 FVKESK. Germline trimming cut 1 base from V and 3 bases from J; bases unmatched to any gene: 10. There are 18 residues in the CDR3. CDR3 nucleotide sequence: TGTGCCAGCAGCCAAGTTGGTAGCGGGAGAATTCTCTACAATGAGCAGTTCTTC. It codes for CASSQVGSGRILYNEQFF.

This sequence joins TRBV7-6 and TRBJ2-3; 7 positions match TRBD2. V lost 3 bases, J lost 5 bases, and 5 bases stayed unmatched. The CDR3 has 14 amino acids. Per germline, CDR1 SGHVS and CDR2 FNYEAQ. The CDR3 reads CASSFRLARDTQYF. CDR3 coding DNA: TGTGCCAGCAGCTTCCGACTAGCAAGAGATACGCAGTATTTT.

This clonotype was counted only a few times. CDR3 sequence reads: CASSPPGSFANEQYF. The CDR3 bases are TGTGCCAGCAGTCCTCCCGGGTCCTTCGCCAACGAGCAGTACTTC. V is TRBV12-3 or TRBV12-4 and J is TRBJ2-4; D call uncertain. Judging by the DNA end, TRBJ2-7 fits better; the J call may be wrong. CDR3 length: 15 residues.

This clonotype was seen more than once but under ten times. This sequence joins TRBV7-3 and TRBJ2-1; 7 bases fit TRBD1. The CDR3 runs to 14 residues. CDR1 is SGHTA, CDR2 FQGTGA, per germline. The trim removed 5 bases at V and 5 bases at J, leaving 6 bases unmatched. In DNA form, the CDR3 reads TGTGCCAGCAGCCCCGGACAGGCCAACAATGAGCAGTTCTTC. Translating it yields CASSPGQANNEQFF.

CDR3 residues: CSAYRDRVSYEQYF. Here the CDR3 DNA reads TGCAGTGCTTACCGGGACAGGGTTTCCTACGAGCAGTACTTC. The rearrangement uses TRBV20-1 and TRBJ2-7, with 9 bases fitting TRBD1. V lost 5 bases, J lost 1 base, and 6 bases stayed unmatched. Germline values: CDR1 DFQATT, CDR2 SNEGSKA (reference sequence). The length of the CDR3 is 14 residues.